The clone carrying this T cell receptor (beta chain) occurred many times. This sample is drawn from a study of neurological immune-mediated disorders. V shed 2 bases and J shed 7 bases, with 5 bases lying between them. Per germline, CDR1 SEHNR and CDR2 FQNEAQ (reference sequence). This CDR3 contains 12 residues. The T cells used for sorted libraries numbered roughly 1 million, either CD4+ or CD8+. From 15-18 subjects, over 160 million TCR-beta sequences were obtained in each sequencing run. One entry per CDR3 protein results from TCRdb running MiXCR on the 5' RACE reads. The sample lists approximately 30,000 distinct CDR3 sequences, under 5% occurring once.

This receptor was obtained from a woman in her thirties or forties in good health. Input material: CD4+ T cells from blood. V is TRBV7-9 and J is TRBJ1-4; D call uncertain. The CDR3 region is CASSLNVEKLFF. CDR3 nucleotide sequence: TGTGCCAGCAGCTTAAATGTTGAAAAACTGTTTTTT.